A selection of T cell receptor beta chains follows, all from one sample in a study of T cells after posttransplantation cyclophosphamide. Produced via immunoSEQ multiplex PCR; TCRdb's table is partial and in-frame only. The table includes around 16,000 clones, around 82% detected once. The material was PBMCs, obtained approximately 370 days after allogeneic stem cell transplant with calcineurin inhibitor and methotrexate. Receptor source: a male patient aged 18 to 29 who received an allogeneic stem cell transplant from a related donor, was CMV-positive, and had no GVHD. Some T cells may be graft donor cells. CDR3s leave out the opening cysteine and the closing phenylalanine or tryptophan. The order of the fields is CDR3 length, J gene, V gene, CDR3 protein.

10 TRBJ2-5 TRBV29-1 SGSRGQETQY
10 TRBJ2-7 TRBV11-2 ASSLKRYEQY
12 TRBJ2-1 TRBV14 ASSARGWPGEQF
13 TRBJ1-1 TRBV29-1 SVKNDRVRNTEAF
12 TRBJ2-3 TRBV7-6 ASSWVEETDTQY
14 TRBJ2-3 TRBV19 ASSQGWAGGTDTQY
14 TRBJ2-5 TRBV28 ASSSVEAGDPETQY
10 TRBJ2-5 TRBV6-1 ASKPGLETQY
8 TRBJ1-2 TRBV29-1 SVVEGGYT
11 TRBJ2-5 TRBV13 ASSHRGWETQY
15 TRBJ1-5 TRBV27 ASSRRTGGTPNQPQH
16 TRBJ2-1 TRBV29-1 SVEDPHFGRYGVNEQF
14 TRBJ2-7 TRBV2 ASSVGPGQGSYEQY
11 TRBJ1-1 TRBV7-9 ASSFQQGDEAF
12 . TRBV7-9 ASSSSGGSYEQY
10 TRBJ1-6 TRBV7-2 ASSLAQFTLH
14 TRBJ2-3 TRBV6-9 ASRARDRDPTDTQY
13 TRBJ2-1 TRBV6-4 ASSDSGRGGSEQF
11 TRBJ1-2 TRBV10-3 AISIRDTSQPT
10 TRBJ2-1 TRBV9 ASSVSRSEQF
13 TRBJ2-1 TRBV19 ASSILTSGSDEQF
13 TRBJ2-1 TRBV7-3 ASSRGTSGSSEQF
14 TRBJ1-6 TRBV5-6 ASSLLGGVRDSPLH
14 TRBJ1-3 TRBV6-6 ASSYPGLPSGNTIY
12 . TRBV2 ASSELGRSYEQY
14 TRBJ2-7 TRBV6-5 ASSYSNHLSTYEQY
17 TRBJ2-1 TRBV11-2 ASSPGRGVRLAVNSEQF
13 TRBJ2-1 TRBV28 ASSFELANKDEQF
13 TRBJ2-1 TRBV6-1 ASSGRLAGDSEQF
14 TRBJ2-2 TRBV29-1 SVGGFTIGDTGELF
13 TRBJ2-7 TRBV30 AWSVGRTATYEQY
12 TRBJ2-7 TRBV28 ASSRRDRGYEQY
12 TRBJ1-1 TRBV6-5 ASSSRTEGTEAF
11 TRBJ2-1 TRBV19 ASQTGAYSEQF
16 TRBJ2-1 TRBV7-8 ASSFPGTSGRAASEQF
10 TRBJ2-5 TRBV9 ASSGPTMEQY
14 TRBJ2-3 TRBV14 ASSPILAGGADTQY
13 TRBJ2-7 TRBV28 ASKVTGKHPYEQY
10 TRBJ2-1 TRBV29-1 SVGLGHSEQF